A single sample gave rise to the 17 T cell receptor beta chains below, sequenced in a study of blood T cell repertoires in COVID-19. Only in-frame clones appear in the TCRdb table, and some are missing; sequencing was by immunoSEQ multiplex PCR. The table shows about 110,000 clones, with roughly 84% occurring only once. Material: peripheral blood. The receptors stem from a woman aged 40 to 50 with acute or convalescent COVID-19.

This chain joins TRBV2 and TRBJ2-3, with no clear D. The CDR3 length is 13 residues. Germline V gene sequence: CDR1 SNHLY, CDR2 FYNNEI. V lost 6 bases and J 0 bases, leaving 7 bases between the germline ends. The CDR3 reads CASRAESTDTQYF. CDR3 nucleotides: TGTGCCAGCAGGGCGGAGAGCACAGATACGCAGTATTTT.

V gene TRBV7-6 combines with J gene TRBJ1-2; D perhaps matches TRBD1 (5 bases). Germline CDR1 reads SGHVS; CDR2 reads FNYEAQ. The length of the CDR3 is 14 residues. V lost 0 bases to trimming and J lost 14 bases, with 19 bases between them. The CDR3 loop is CASSLAHLDGGITF. The CDR3 bases are TGTGCCAGCAGCTTAGCGCATCTAGATGGGGGGATTACCTTC.

The chain joins TRBV5-4 to TRBJ2-5, with 8 bases lining up with TRBD1. Germline trimming cut 3 bases from V and 6 bases from J; bases unmatched to any gene: 7. Germline V gene lookup returns CDR1 SGHNT and CDR2 YYREEE (reference sequence). This CDR3 is 14 amino acids long. The CDR3: CASSSMTGEKTQYF. CDR3 coding DNA: TGTGCCAGCAGCTCCATGACAGGGGAGAAGACCCAGTACTTC. Using reference TRBV5-4 and TRBJ2-5 for the parts outside the CDR3, the full variable domain is ETGVTQSPTHLIKTRGQQVTLRCSSQSGHNTVSWYQQALGQGPQFIFQYYREEENGRGNFPPRFSGLQFPNYSSELNVNALELDDSALYLCASSSMTGEKTQYFGPGTRLLVL.

Note on this clone: This sample includes further DNA sequences coding for the same CDR3. This sequence joins TRBV19 and TRBJ2-7; perhaps TRBD2 as D (5 bases). V dropped 3 bases and J dropped 1 base, with 7 bases sitting between them. This CDR3 has 13 residues. CDR1 is LNHDA, CDR2 SQIVND, per germline (reference sequence). The CDR3 nucleotides are TGTGCCAGTAGTATTCCGGGATCCTACGAGCAGTACTTC. Protein sequence: CASSIPGSYEQYF.

V and J are TRBV19 and TRBJ1-2; D gene uncertain. CDR1 is LNHDA, CDR2 SQIVND, per germline (reference sequence). Trimming took off 7 bases at V and 6 bases at J, with 12 bases between the two ends. The CDR3 is 12 amino acids. The DNA for the CDR3 is TGTGCCAGTACGGAGAACTTCAATGGCTACACCTTC. This gives the protein CASTENFNGYTF.

The V and J genes are TRBV11-2 and TRBJ1-5, with 11 bases fitting TRBD1. Germline V gives CDR1 SGHAT, CDR2 FQNNGV. The CDR3 covers 14 residues. J gave up 9 bases and V 4 bases, and 5 bases lay outside the gene matches. The CDR3 loop is CASSSGQGAGPQHF. CDR3 bases: TGTGCCAGCAGCTCAGGACAGGGGGCCGGGCCCCAGCATTTT.

V and J are TRBV19 and TRBJ1-5; a weak D match, TRBD1 (5 bases). This CDR3 spans 14 amino acids. Trimming removed 5 bases at V and 3 bases at J, with 11 bases between. CDR1 is LNHDA and CDR2 is SQIVND in the germline V gene (reference sequence). The CDR3 reads CASSPKDINQPQHF. The CDR3 DNA reads TGTGCCAGTAGTCCCAAGGACATCAATCAGCCCCAGCATTTT.

The gene calls are TRBV7-8 and TRBJ1-1; D is uncertain. This CDR3 is 11 amino acids long. Germline lookup yields CDR1 SGHVS and CDR2 FQNEAQ. The V gene lost 0 bases and the J gene lost 8 bases, with 4 bases spanning the gap. In DNA, the CDR3 is TGTGCCAGCAGCTTAGCGGCAGAAGCTTTCTTT. Translating gives CASSLAAEAFF.

This sequence joins TRBV19 and TRBJ2-7; 13 nucleotides line up with TRBD2. With V trimmed by 4 bases and J by 10 bases, 16 bases remained unmatched. The CDR3 sequence is 17 residues long. Germline V gene sequence: CDR1 LNHDA, CDR2 SQIVND (reference sequence). CDR3 nucleotides: TGTGCCAGTAGTACCTCTGGGACTAGCGGGGCTATCAAACACCAGTACTTC. It is translated as CASSTSGTSGAIKHQYF.

This chain uses TRBV9 with TRBJ2-7; maybe TRBD2 (5 bases). CDR1 is SGDLS and CDR2 is YYNGEE in the germline V gene. Between the trimmed V and J ends, which lost 1 base and 5 bases, there was a span of 10 bases. The CDR3 is 13 residues long. The CDR3 sequence is CASSVFLGDEQYF. The CDR3 bases are TGTGCCAGCAGCGTATTTCTCGGGGACGAGCAGTACTTC.

The rearrangement uses TRBV2 and TRBJ2-1; a weak D match, TRBD2 (5 bases). V was cut by 6 bases and J by 9 bases, with 12 bases left in between. Germline V gene lookup returns CDR1 SNHLY and CDR2 FYNNEI. This CDR3 has 12 residues. The DNA for the CDR3 is TGTGCCAGCAGCCTTAGCGCCGCTGAGCAGTTCTTC. Protein sequence: CASSLSAAEQFF.

The chain uses TRBV10-3 and TRBJ1-1; D unresolved. This CDR3 contains 15 residues. The V end lost 2 bases, the J end lost 1 base, and 11 bases lay between the germline ends. CDR1 is ENHRY and CDR2 is SYGVKD in the germline V gene. Here the CDR3 DNA reads TGTGCCATCAGTGAGCATCAGTCAGGGAACACTGAAGCTTTCTTT. Its protein product is CAISEHQSGNTEAFF.

This clone was seen only a few times. This rearrangement joins TRBV5-1 to TRBJ2-1; D possibly corresponds to TRBD2 (5 bases). The CDR3 has 16 amino acids. With 0 bases removed from V and 7 bases from J, the gap between germline ends came to 17 bases. Germline loops: CDR1 SGHRS, CDR2 YFSETQ. The CDR3 DNA follows: TGCGCCAGCAGCTTGGATTCTGTGACTACCGTAAATGAGCAGTTCTTC. It specifies CASSLDSVTTVNEQFF.

This chain links TRBV7-9 with TRBJ2-1; 8 nucleotides match TRBD2. V shed 5 bases and J 7 bases; nucleotides not matched to a gene: 10. Per the germline V gene, CDR1 is SEHNR and CDR2 is FQNEAQ (reference sequence). CDR3 length equals 15 residues. The CDR3 sequence: CASSRGGQQLNEQFF. The CDR3 DNA follows: TGTGCCAGCAGCCGGGGGGGCCAGCAGCTGAATGAGCAGTTCTTC.

The gene calls are TRBV18 and TRBJ1-2; no reliable D call. The length of the CDR3 is 13 residues. The germline V gene has CDR1 KGHSH and CDR2 LQKENI. Trimming removed 3 bases from V and 8 bases from J, with 13 bases in between. The CDR3 DNA follows: TGTGCCAGCTCACCGGAGTCGAACCAAGGCTACACCTTC. Protein product: CASSPESNQGYTF.

This sequence joins TRBV30 and TRBJ2-3; 7 bases are shared with TRBD1. This CDR3 spans 17 amino acids. V shed 3 bases and J 4 bases; nucleotides not matched to a gene: 16. The germline V gene has CDR1 GTSNPN and CDR2 SVGIG (reference sequence). The CDR3 nucleotides are TGTGCCTGGAGGGGGAAATACAGGGGTTTGATGGCAGATACGCAGTATTTT. This gives the protein CAWRGKYRGLMADTQYF.

V gene TRBV2 combines with J gene TRBJ2-3; the D is unclear. Germline V gene lookup returns CDR1 SNHLY and CDR2 FYNNEI. This CDR3 is 12 amino acids long. V lost 5 bases and J lost 3, with 6 bases in between. CDR3 nucleotide sequence: TGTGCCAGCAGTCTTATGACAGATACGCAGTATTTT. Translation gives CASSLMTDTQYF.